The source of this T cell receptor (beta chain) is a study of blood T cells in healthy people across ages. Study as a whole: Template switching recovered approximately one barcoded beta molecule for every two T cells.

V trimming: 5 bases; J trimming: 3 bases; junction bases outside the gene matches: 7. This CDR3 has 14 amino acids. Of note for this clonotype: The antigen remains undetermined.

A second roughly 6 to 11 cycle PCR used barcoded and J-beta primers. TCRdb reprocessed the 5' RACE reads via MiXCR and lists one record per CDR3 protein. The repertoire includes about 1.6 million distinct CDR3 sequences, roughly 32% of them detected once, and approximately 11% sits in the top ten. Study-level findings and limits: CMV status of donors was not determined, possibly confounding expanded clonotype changes.

The sequenced material came from blood. This TCR came from a woman aged 25 to 39 in good health. The chain is built from TRBV12-3 or TRBV12-4 and TRBJ2-7; 7 nucleotides agree with TRBD1. The CDR3 spells CASSAGGWSYEQYF. DNA for the CDR3: TGTGCCAGCAGTGCAGGGGGTTGGAGCTACGAGCAGTACTTC.